This T cell receptor beta chain is from a study of brain T cells in children with intractable seizures. The method was immunoSEQ multiplex PCR; TCRdb's version includes in-frame clones alone and lacks a portion of them. In the table there are 88,000 or so clones, approximately 90% of which are singletons. This specimen consisted of peripheral blood, obtained at surgery. The source of this sequence is a girl aged 2 to 9 with Rasmussen encephalitis and intractable seizures.

CDR3 in DNA: TGTGCCAGCAGCTTGGAGGCTAGCACCACAGATACGCAGTATTTT. Protein: CASSLEASTTDTQYF. The rearrangement links TRBV7-9 to TRBJ2-3; tentative D call: TRBD2 (5 bases). The V end lost 3 bases, the J end lost 2 bases, and 12 bases lay between the germline ends. The CDR3 covers 15 residues. Germline CDR1 SEHNR, CDR2 FQNEAQ (reference sequence).